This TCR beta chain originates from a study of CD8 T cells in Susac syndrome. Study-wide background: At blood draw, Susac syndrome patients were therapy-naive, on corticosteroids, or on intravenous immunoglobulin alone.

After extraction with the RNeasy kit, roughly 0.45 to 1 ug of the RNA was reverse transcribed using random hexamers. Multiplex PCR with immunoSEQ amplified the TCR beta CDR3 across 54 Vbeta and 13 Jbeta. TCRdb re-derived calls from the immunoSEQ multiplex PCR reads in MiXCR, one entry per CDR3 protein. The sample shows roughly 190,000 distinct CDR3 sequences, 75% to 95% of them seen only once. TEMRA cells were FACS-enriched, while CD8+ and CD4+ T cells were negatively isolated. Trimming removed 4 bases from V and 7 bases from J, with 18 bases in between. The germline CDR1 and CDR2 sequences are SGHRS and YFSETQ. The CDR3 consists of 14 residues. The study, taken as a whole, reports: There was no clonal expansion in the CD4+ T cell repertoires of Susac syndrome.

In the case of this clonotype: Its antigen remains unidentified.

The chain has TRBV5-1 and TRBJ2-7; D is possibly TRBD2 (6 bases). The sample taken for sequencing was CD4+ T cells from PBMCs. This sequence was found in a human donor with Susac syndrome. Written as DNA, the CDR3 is TGCGCCAGCAGCCTAAACCTCGGGAGTCGAGAGCAGTACTTC. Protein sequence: CASSLNLGSREQYF.